This T cell receptor beta chain comes out of a study of cytomegalovirus exposure and HLA in healthy donors. Study-wide background: The study placed about four fifths of its approximately 400 genotyped donors in the Caucasian-associated ancestry cluster. Findings of the study overall: Most observed TCR sequences were rare, whereas some public TCRs were detected in many donors.

PCR amplification relied on 60 Vbeta primers (plus 13 Jbeta primers). In the source study's methods: Later analysis identified tens of millions of unique TCR beta chains, about 10 million shared. This table comes from immunoSEQ multiplex PCR, and its TCRdb copy is limited to in-frame clones, with some not included. V and J calls and clone size come straight from that table; D and trimming were deduced from the DNA. The table lists some 140,000 clones, under 10% of them singletons. This clone has just a few counts. Its antigen remains unknown. Likely unrecorded immune exposures existed in these nominally healthy donors. The V and J ends lost 0 bases and 3 bases, in that order; junction bases with no gene match: 5. This CDR3 region has 17 residues. Germline assignment: CDR1 SGHRS and CDR2 YFSETQ.

Sequencing input: PBMCs. The chain has TRBV5-1 and TRBJ2-5; 13 bases line up with TRBD2. The clonotype originates from a woman aged 40 to 49 in good health and CMV-seropositive. CDR3 DNA sequence: TGCGCCAGCAGCTTGGGCACGGGACTAGCGGGGAAAGAGACCCAGTACTTC. Translating it yields CASSLGTGLAGKETQYF.